A selection of T cell receptor beta chains follows, all from one sample in a study of T cell repertoires in cytomegalovirus infection. Each CDR3 protein gets one entry after TCRdb re-called the reads with MiXCR. The profile shows roughly 990,000 distinct CDR3 sequences, 30% to 40% of them singletons. The antigens for these receptors are not known. This sample comprised cultured CD8+ T cells from PBMCs, obtained from culture after CMV antigen stimulation. The source of these receptors is a human donor in good health (CMV status not recorded). Some clones in this sample may be carry-over from other donors' samples. CDR3s include the opening cysteine and the closing phenylalanine or tryptophan. A D gene is named only where the DNA matches it firmly. For some rows the clone size is stated as once, few or many, or as a class when expanded; others skip it.

V gene	clone size	J gene	D gene	CDR3 DNA	CDR3 protein
TRBV5-5	few	TRBJ1-6	.	TGTGCCAGCAGCTTAAAGGGGAGCTCACCCCTCCACTTT	CASSLKGSSPLHF
TRBV4-2	.	TRBJ2-5	TRBD2	TGTGCCAGCAGTTACAAACTAGCGGGGGGGCAAGAGACCCAGTACTTC	CASSYKLAGGQETQYF
TRBV12-3/TRBV12-4	.	TRBJ2-2	TRBD2	TGTGCCAGCAGTTTCGGGGGGAACGGGGAGCTGTTTTTT	CASSFGGNGELFF
TRBV29-1	.	TRBJ2-6	TRBD1	TGCAGCGTTCCGGGACAGGGGATTTCTGGGGCCAACGTCCTGACTTTC	CSVPGQGISGANVLTF
TRBV14	.	TRBJ1-2	.	TGTGCCAGCAGCCAGAGGCGAGCAGGGGATTTTAACTATGGCTACACCTTC	CASSQRRAGDFNYGYTF
TRBV6-1	.	TRBJ2-1	TRBD1	TGTGCCAGCAGTGAATCCGGGACAGGGGGATTTAATGAGCAGTTCTTC	CASSESGTGGFNEQFF
TRBV29-1	.	TRBJ2-1	TRBD1	TGCAGCGTCGAAAACCCCACATACAGGGGGCGGAATGAGCAGTTCTTC	CSVENPTYRGRNEQFF
TRBV7-2	many	TRBJ1-2	.	TGTGCCAGCAGCAAATACAGGGATTATAACTATGGCTACACCTTC	CASSKYRDYNYGYTF
TRBV6-2/TRBV6-3	few	TRBJ1-2	.	TGTGCCAGCAGTTACCCCTACCCAGAGGATCATGGCTACACCTTC	CASSYPYPEDHGYTF
TRBV27	few	TRBJ1-5	.	TGTGCCAGCAGTTTATCGCCCGCCTTACCTTATAGCAATCAGCCCCAGCATTTT	CASSLSPALPYSNQPQHF
TRBV28	.	TRBJ2-1	TRBD2	TGTGCCAGCAGTTTCCGTTTAAGGACTAGCGGATACAATGAGCAGTTCTTC	CASSFRLRTSGYNEQFF
TRBV4-1	.	TRBJ2-2	.	TGCGCCAGCAGCCAAGATCTTGGTAGGGGATCAGAGCTGTTTTTT	CASSQDLGRGSELFF